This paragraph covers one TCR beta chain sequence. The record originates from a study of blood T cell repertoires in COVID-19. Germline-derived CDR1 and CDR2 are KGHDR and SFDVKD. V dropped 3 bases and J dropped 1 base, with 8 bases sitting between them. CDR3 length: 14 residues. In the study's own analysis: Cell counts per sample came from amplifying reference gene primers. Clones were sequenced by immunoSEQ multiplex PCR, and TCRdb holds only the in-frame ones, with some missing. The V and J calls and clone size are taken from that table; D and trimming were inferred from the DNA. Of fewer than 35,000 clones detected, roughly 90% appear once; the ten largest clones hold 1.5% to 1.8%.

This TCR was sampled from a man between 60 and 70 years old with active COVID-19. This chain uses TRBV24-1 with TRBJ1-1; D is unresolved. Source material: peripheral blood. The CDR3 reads CATSDAGKNTEAFF. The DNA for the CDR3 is TGTGCCACCAGTGATGCCGGGAAGAACACTGAAGCTTTCTTT.